This TCR beta chain came from a study of T cell responses to AZD1222 COVID-19 vaccine. Regarding the study as a whole: Clonal diversity was possibly underestimated, and white British individuals and females predominated among donors. An increase in Spike-specific TCR breadth and depth was observed after two AZD1222 doses. Per reports, nearly half of all spike-specific TCRs target regions that are unmutated in variants.

Sequencing used immunoSEQ multiplex PCR; TCRdb keeps in-frame clones, though not all of them. Of about 150,000 clones in the sample, 90% to 95% were seen once. On this clone: Antigen unknown.

V lost 3 bases and J 0 bases, leaving 17 bases between the germline ends. Germline CDR1 reads LGHDT; CDR2 reads YNNKEL (reference sequence). The CDR3 contains 17 residues. The receptor was isolated from an adult who received the AZD1222 COVID-19 vaccine. The chain couples TRBV3-1 (or the pseudogene TRBV3-2) to TRBJ1-2; a possible D gene is TRBD1 (6 bases). The sequencing used peripheral blood, collected 28 days after the second AZD1222 dose. Here the CDR3 DNA reads TGTGCCAGCAGCCACGAACGGACAGCTCAATCTAACTATGGCTACACCTTC. Residues: CASSHERTAQSNYGYTF.